Shown below are 28 T cell receptor beta chains from a single sample sequenced in a study of blood T cell repertoires in COVID-19. TCRdb's copy holds only in-frame clones and misses some; the assay was immunoSEQ multiplex PCR. The data hold approximately 170,000 clones, with 93% observed a single time. The sequenced material came from peripheral blood. The receptors derive from an older woman with COVID-19, enrolled during active disease.

A single count supports this clone. The J gene is TRBJ2-7, the V gene TRBV6-2 or TRBV6-3; 8 nucleotides agree with TRBD1. V gave up 5 bases and J gave up 4 bases; unmatched junction bases: 10. CDR1 is MNHEY and CDR2 is SVGEGT in the germline V gene. There are 15 residues in the CDR3. The CDR3 is CASSTPGTGSYEQYF. In DNA form, the CDR3 reads TGTGCCAGCAGTACACCCGGGACAGGTTCGTACGAGCAGTACTTC.

This clone was detected only once. The chain joins TRBV28 to TRBJ2-5, with D perhaps TRBD1 (6 bases). The CDR3 runs to 13 residues. V lost 6 bases and J lost 2, with 10 bases in between. The germline V gene has CDR1 MDHEN and CDR2 SYDVKM. CDR3 DNA sequence: TGTGCCAGCAGCCGGACAGCTCAAGAGACCCAGTACTTC. It yields the protein CASSRTAQETQYF.

The genes are TRBV4-3 and TRBJ1-1; D is ambiguous. V was pared by 1 base and J by 4 bases, with 16 bases between. CDR1 is LGHNA and CDR2 is YSLEER in the germline V gene. The CDR3 is 16 amino acids. The CDR3 DNA reads as TGCGCCAGCAGCCAAGTAGCGGATGGGCTGGGCACTGAAGCTTTCTTT. This encodes CASSQVADGLGTEAFF.

V is TRBV9 and J is TRBJ1-2, with D maybe TRBD1 (6 bases). Germline V gene lookup returns CDR1 SGDLS and CDR2 YYNGEE. The CDR3 spans 13 residues. Between the trimmed V and J ends, which lost 7 bases and 3 bases, there was a span of 13 bases. CDR3: CASDGGADYGYTF. Written as DNA, the CDR3 is TGTGCCAGCGACGGGGGGGCCGACTATGGCTACACCTTC.

The V call is TRBV9, the J call TRBJ1-2; weak D call: TRBD1 (5 bases). Trimming stripped 3 bases from V and 4 bases from J, with 10 bases between. This CDR3 is built from 13 residues. Germline lookup yields CDR1 SGDLS and CDR2 YYNGEE. CDR3 in DNA: TGTGCCAGCAGCGAAGGGGCTAGCTATGGCTACACCTTC. It translates to CASSEGASYGYTF. The complete variable domain, with remaining parts taken from reference TRBV9 and TRBJ1-2, reads DSGVTQTPKHLITATGQRVTLRCSPRSGDLSVYWYQQSLDQGLQFLIQYYNGEERAKGNILERFSAQQFPDLHSELNLSSLELGDSALYFCASSEGASYGYTFGSGTRLTVV.

This chain connects TRBV7-9 to TRBJ2-1, with TRBD2 matching over 7 bases. Germline lookup yields CDR1 SEHNR and CDR2 FQNEAQ (reference sequence). The V gene end was trimmed by 4 bases and the J gene end by 9 bases; junction bases not matched to a gene: 9. The CDR3 covers 14 residues. The CDR3 DNA is TGTGCCAGCAGCTCGAGCGGGGACCGTAGTGAGCAGTTCTTC. This gives the protein CASSSSGDRSEQFF.

V usage is TRBV7-6 and J usage is TRBJ1-6, with D possibly TRBD1 on 6 matching bases. Trimming pared 2 bases from V and 7 bases from J, leaving 33 bases between. The CDR3 contains 22 residues. The germline V gene encodes CDR1 SGHVS and CDR2 FNYEAQ. CDR3 bases: TGTGCCAGCAGCTTAAGGGCCGGGGGGAACCCTCACTCAGGGGTGGGAAATTCACCCCTCCACTTT. It is translated as CASSLRAGGNPHSGVGNSPLHF.

The chain combines TRBV19 with TRBJ2-1; D might be TRBD1 (6 bases). The germline V gene has CDR1 LNHDA and CDR2 SQIVND (reference sequence). The CDR3 consists of 16 residues. Trimming took 0 bases from V and 5 from J, leaving 14 bases between them. This chain's CDR3 is CASSIEGRGPDNEQFF. The CDR3, as DNA: TGTGCCAGTAGTATAGAAGGCAGGGGCCCCGACAATGAGCAGTTCTTC.

In this sample, this clone turned up once. The chain has TRBV9 and TRBJ2-6; perhaps TRBD2 as D (6 bases). The CDR3 has 14 residues. Germline-derived CDR1 and CDR2 are SGDLS and YYNGEE. V was clipped by 3 bases and J by 2 bases, with 6 bases between them. As DNA, the CDR3 is TGTGCCAGCAGCGGGAGGGCTGGGGCCAACGTCCTGACTTTC. Its protein product is CASSGRAGANVLTF.

CDR3 in DNA: TGTGCCAGCAGCCTCGGACAGGGGGCTTCCGGGGAGCTGTTTTTT. It encodes CASSLGQGASGELFF. This chain connects TRBV7-2 to TRBJ2-2, with 11 bases identical to TRBD1. Trimming cost V 5 bases and J 6 bases; bases outside gene matches: 5. This CDR3 has 15 amino acids. Germline values: CDR1 SGHTA, CDR2 FQGNSA.

This CDR3 reads CASSPSGIGGGEKLFF. The DNA of the CDR3 is TGTGCCAGCTCACCATCGGGAATCGGAGGTGGTGAAAAACTGTTTTTT. J is TRBJ1-4 and V is TRBV18; D gene unclear. With 2 bases removed from V and 7 bases from J, the gap between germline ends came to 17 bases. Germline loops: CDR1 KGHSH, CDR2 LQKENI. CDR3 length: 16 residues.

The table lists this clone with many counts. V is TRBV15 and J is TRBJ2-5; tentatively, D is TRBD2 (5 bases). Trimming removed 3 bases from V and 1 base from J, with 15 bases in between. This CDR3 spans 16 amino acids. Germline CDR1 is LNHNV and CDR2 is YYDKDF (reference sequence). The CDR3 region has the DNA TGTGCCACCAGCAGTTTTGGGTGGACTGGCCAAGAGACCCAGTACTTC. Its protein is CATSSFGWTGQETQYF.

This chain connects TRBV27 to TRBJ2-2; 9 bases are a match to TRBD2. The junction had 6 bases not matched to a gene; V was cut back by 0 bases and J by 4 bases. Germline V CDR1 and CDR2: MNHEY, SMNVEV (reference sequence). The CDR3 totals 17 residues. The CDR3 region is CASSLSGTSISTGELFF. The CDR3 nucleotides read TGTGCCAGCAGTTTATCGGGGACTAGCATTTCCACCGGGGAGCTGTTTTTT.

J is TRBJ1-2 and V is TRBV20-1, with a tentative D call TRBD1 (5 bases). Germline V gene sequence: CDR1 DFQATT, CDR2 SNEGSKA (reference sequence). The CDR3 runs to 14 residues. Trimming shortened V by 6 bases and J by 2 bases, and 16 bases separated the two germline ends. The CDR3 here is CSASRGYGNYGYTF. The CDR3 nucleotides are TGCAGTGCCAGTAGGGGATATGGGAACTATGGCTACACCTTC.

V and J are TRBV2 and TRBJ2-3; 7 bases agree with TRBD1. With 5 bases clipped from V and 4 bases from J, the junction kept 12 bases outside the gene matches. Per germline, CDR1 SNHLY and CDR2 FYNNEI. The CDR3 length is 16 residues. The CDR3 nucleotides are TGTGCCAGCAGTCATAGGGCAGGGGGTGCCCCAGATACGCAGTATTTT. It yields the protein CASSHRAGGAPDTQYF.

V usage is TRBV6-1 and J usage is TRBJ1-2, with 9 bases matching TRBD1. Germline V gives CDR1 MNHNS, CDR2 SASEGT. CDR3 size: 12 residues. Trimming at V came to 4 bases and at J to 8 bases, leaving 2 bases not matched to a gene. The CDR3 spells CASSGTGAGYTF. The CDR3 DNA follows: TGTGCCAGCAGTGGGACAGGGGCCGGCTACACCTTC.

This chain uses TRBV7-2 with TRBJ2-3; D might be TRBD2 (6 bases). Trimming cost V 5 bases and J 7 bases, with 16 bases left between them. Germline V CDR1 and CDR2: SGHTA, FQGNSA. The CDR3 totals 14 residues. CDR3 DNA: TGTGCCAGCAGCCAGAACCGGGGGTCGAATACGCAGTATTTT. Translation gives CASSQNRGSNTQYF. The full variable domain, completed using reference TRBV7-2 and TRBJ2-3, is GAGVSQSPSNKVTEKGKDVELRCDPISGHTALYWYRQSLGQGLEFLIYFQGNSAPDKSGLPSDRFSAERTGGSVSTLTIQRTQQEDSAVYLCASSQNRGSNTQYFGPGTRLTVL.

The V gene is TRBV7-3, the J gene TRBJ1-2; tentative D call: TRBD1 (6 bases). Trimming pared 1 base from V and 0 bases from J, leaving 24 bases between. The V gene's germline CDR1 is SGHTA and CDR2 FQGTGA. The CDR3 is 20 residues long. The CDR3, as DNA: TGTGCCAGCAGCTTAAATGGTCCGCCGGGACAACTCCCAGCTAACTATGGCTACACCTTC. Translated, it gives CASSLNGPPGQLPANYGYTF.

This clone was counted a single time. The chain employs TRBV18 and TRBJ1-1; the match to TRBD1 covers 10 bases. Looked up from germline, CDR1 is KGHSH and CDR2 is LQKENI. This CDR3 is 14 amino acids long. After removal of 6 bases from V and 6 bases from J, the junction contained 7 bases not matched to a gene. The chain's CDR3 is CASSPGGQGPEAFF. CDR3 DNA sequence: TGTGCCAGCTCGCCGGGGGGACAGGGGCCTGAAGCTTTCTTT.

The chain joins TRBV7-2 to TRBJ1-6, with no clear D. Trimming removed 7 bases from V and 0 bases from J, with 10 bases in between. Germline CDR1 reads SGHTA; CDR2 reads FQGNSA. The length of the CDR3 is 15 residues. CDR3 loop: CASTPLSSYNSPLHF. In nucleotides, the CDR3 is TGTGCCAGCACGCCCTTGAGCTCCTATAATTCACCCCTCCACTTT.

In this sample, this clone turned up many times. The chain has TRBV4-2 and TRBJ1-1, with 11 positions matching TRBD1. This CDR3 comprises 14 residues. The germline CDR1 and CDR2 sequences are LGHNA and YNFKEQ. V was clipped by 4 bases and J by 7 bases; unmatched bases: 5. CDR3 sequence: CASSRDRGDREAFF. In nucleotides, the CDR3 is TGTGCCAGCAGCCGGGACAGGGGGGATCGTGAAGCTTTCTTT.

The CDR3 DNA reads TGTGCCAGCAGTGAATTAGAGAGGGAAAAACTGTTTTTT. Its translation is CASSELEREKLFF. The chain employs TRBV25-1 and TRBJ1-4, with D uncertain. The V gene lost 1 base and the J gene lost 8 bases, with 8 bases spanning the gap. The germline V gene encodes CDR1 MGHDK and CDR2 SYGVNS. The CDR3 has 13 residues.

The chain employs TRBV3-1 (or the pseudogene TRBV3-2) and TRBJ1-1, with D possibly being TRBD1 (5 bases). Trimming left V 2 bases short and J 0 bases short, with 10 bases between. The CDR3 sequence is 15 residues long. Germline V lookup: CDR1 LGHDT, CDR2 YNNKEL (reference sequence). CDR3 sequence reads: CASSQKGTLNTEAFF. The CDR3 nucleotides read TGTGCCAGCAGCCAAAAGGGGACTCTGAACACTGAAGCTTTCTTT.

This chain uses TRBV9 with TRBJ1-1; no reliable D call. Trimming removed 3 bases at V and 0 bases at J, with 9 bases between. Germline V lookup: CDR1 SGDLS, CDR2 YYNGEE. The CDR3 runs to 14 residues. The CDR3 reads CASSEQNMNTEAFF. CDR3 in DNA: TGTGCCAGCAGCGAACAGAACATGAACACTGAAGCTTTCTTT.

The rearrangement joins TRBV6-5 to TRBJ1-1; maybe TRBD1 (5 bases). Germline assignment: CDR1 MNHEY and CDR2 SVGAGI. V was clipped by 4 bases and J by 4 bases, with 16 bases between them. The CDR3 sequence is 15 residues long. Here the CDR3 reads CASSSLGGLGTEAFF. DNA for the CDR3: TGTGCCAGCAGTTCACTCGGGGGTTTGGGCACTGAAGCTTTCTTT.

V and J are TRBV7-9 and TRBJ1-6; unclear D gene. The CDR3 runs to 15 residues. Germline values: CDR1 SEHNR, CDR2 FQNEAQ (reference sequence). V dropped 4 bases and J dropped 6 bases, with 13 bases sitting between them. The CDR3 DNA reads as TGTGCCAGCAGCTCCCTAAGAGATTCTAATTCACCCCTCCACTTT. Its protein is CASSSLRDSNSPLHF.

This clone was detected only once. CDR3 bases: TGTGCCAGCTCCACATCCGGAAACACCATATATTTT. It specifies CASSTSGNTIYF. The chain uses TRBV19 and TRBJ1-3; D not certain. The CDR3 covers 12 residues. Germline lookup yields CDR1 LNHDA and CDR2 SQIVND (reference sequence). V lost 9 bases and J lost 4, with 10 bases in between.

This chain uses TRBV7-9 with TRBJ2-3; TRBD2 matches 7 bases. The CDR3 contains 15 residues. The ends lost 5 bases at V and 1 base at J; junction bases unmatched: 6. Germline-derived CDR1 and CDR2 are SEHNR and FQNEAQ (reference sequence). Here the CDR3 DNA reads TGTGCCAGCAGCATTAGCGGGCTAGGCACAGATACGCAGTATTTT. As protein: CASSISGLGTDTQYF.